This T cell receptor (beta chain) is from a study of CD8 T cells in ankylosing spondylitis. Study conclusions and caveats: Disease-linked clones were CD8+ and relatively rare in peripheral blood. Characteristic, it appeared, of ankylosing spondylitis blood was a TCR beta motif of roughly eight highly homologous variants. Clones linked to disease were reported to show significant enrichment in matched ankylosing spondylitis synovial fluid.

Trimming removed 0 bases at V and 11 bases at J, with 10 bases between. Germline CDR1 is DFQATT and CDR2 is SNEGSKA (reference sequence). This CDR3 is 11 amino acids long. TCRdb re-called the 5' RACE reads through MiXCR, storing one row per CDR3 protein. Of around 770,000 distinct CDR3 sequences in the sample, 15% to 20% were seen once. This clonotype was recorded a few times. The antigen is undetermined. The V call is TRBV20-1, the J call TRBJ2-5; D is ambiguous. The clonotype originates from a male donor with ankylosing spondylitis. Sequencing was done on a sample of blood, either unsorted or a sorted T cell fraction (not recorded which). The CDR3 region has the DNA TGCAGTGCTAGAGATGTCAGATTTCAGTACTTC. Amino acid sequence: CSARDVRFQYF.